Each of the 13 T cell receptor beta chains below was sequenced from the same sample in a study of CD4 T cell repertoires in COVID-19. Sequencing was performed with immunoSEQ multiplex PCR; in TCRdb, only in-frame clones are kept and a portion is missing. The sample holds 65,000 to 95,000 clones, 83% seen once. The sample consisted of CD4+ T cells from peripheral blood, taken after recovery from COVID-19. Receptors were obtained from a human donor who had COVID-19.

This clone came up once. The chain links TRBV20-1 to TRBJ2-7, with D perhaps assigned TRBD1 or TRBD2 (5 bases each). The CDR3 is 10 residues long. In germline, CDR1 is DFQATT, CDR2 SNEGSKA (reference sequence). The CDR3 DNA sequence: TGCAGCACCGGGGCTGACACGCAGTACTTC. Translated, it gives CSTGADTQYF.

The chain links TRBV6-5 to TRBJ2-7; D might be TRBD1 (6 bases). The CDR3 consists of 13 residues. The V gene's germline CDR1 is MNHEY and CDR2 SVGAGI. Trimming removed 8 bases from V and 1 base from J, with 12 bases in between. CDR3 in amino acids: CASLRQGSYEQYF. In DNA form, the CDR3 reads TGTGCCAGCCTGAGGCAGGGGTCCTACGAGCAGTACTTC.

The chain carries TRBV24-1 and TRBJ2-3, with D possibly TRBD1 on 5 matching bases. This CDR3 contains 16 residues. The V end was cut by 1 base, the J end by 3 bases, with 13 bases between. Germline CDR1 reads KGHDR; CDR2 reads SFDVKD. CDR3 in DNA: TGTGCCACCAGTGATTTAGGCAGGGTAACAACAGATACGCAGTATTTT. It encodes CATSDLGRVTTDTQYF.

This clone was detected once. V is TRBV11-3 and J is TRBJ1-5; perhaps TRBD1 as D (5 bases). The length of the CDR3 is 17 residues. CDR1 and CDR2 from the germline V gene are SGHNT and YENEEA. The V gene lost 7 bases and the J gene lost 1 base, with 20 bases spanning the gap. Here the CDR3 reads CASKLKGVGKSNQPQHF. The CDR3 coding sequence is TGTGCCAGCAAGCTTAAAGGGGTTGGGAAAAGCAATCAGCCCCAGCATTTT.

The V gene is TRBV11-2, the J gene TRBJ1-1; 7 bases agree with TRBD1. V was pared by 5 bases and J by 0 bases, with 6 bases of the junction left unmatched. The CDR3 totals 15 residues. The germline gives CDR1 SGHAT, CDR2 FQNNGV. This CDR3 is CASSPTGAMNTEAFF. The DNA for the CDR3 is TGTGCCAGCAGCCCAACAGGGGCAATGAACACTGAAGCTTTCTTT.

The CDR3 is CASSIGTAPYEQYF. In DNA, the CDR3 is TGTGCCAGTAGTATAGGGACAGCCCCCTACGAGCAGTACTTC. J is TRBJ2-7 and V is TRBV19, with D possibly being TRBD1 (6 bases). V lost 1 base and J 2 bases, leaving 9 bases between the germline ends. The CDR3 is made up of 14 amino acids. CDR1 and CDR2 from the germline V gene are LNHDA and SQIVND (reference sequence).

The V gene is TRBV16, the J gene TRBJ1-2, with a possible D match to TRBD1 (6 bases). The CDR3 covers 15 residues. Germline CDR1 KGHSY, CDR2 FQNENV. V lost 0 bases to trimming and J lost 4 bases, with 12 bases between them. Here the CDR3 DNA reads TGTGCCAGCAGCCAATCGATTCAGGGGCTCTATGGCTACACCTTC. Its protein product is CASSQSIQGLYGYTF.

The rearrangement uses TRBV7-2 and TRBJ2-3, with 9 nucleotides matching TRBD1. In germline, CDR1 is SGHTA, CDR2 FQGNSA. This CDR3 has 15 amino acids. The V and J ends lost 6 bases and 8 bases, in that order; junction bases with no gene match: 12. CDR3 in DNA: TGTGCCAGCAGTCCCTGGACAGGGGAAATCGGTACGCAGTATTTT. Translated, it gives CASSPWTGEIGTQYF.

This chain uses TRBV11-2 with TRBJ1-1; D remains unclear. Germline assignment: CDR1 SGHAT and CDR2 FQNNGV. This CDR3 spans 11 amino acids. V was cut by 5 bases and J by 5 bases, with 6 bases left in between. CDR3 amino acids: CASSRWTEAFF. In nucleotides, the CDR3 is TGTGCCAGCAGCAGGTGGACTGAAGCTTTCTTT. The entire variable domain, with the rest obtained from reference TRBV11-2 and TRBJ1-1, is as follows: EAGVAQSPRYKIIEKRQSVAFWCNPISGHATLYWYQQILGQGPKLLIQFQNNGVVDDSQLPKDRFSAERLKGVDSTLKIQPAKLEDSAVYLCASSRWTEAFFGQGTRLTVV.

This chain joins TRBV6-1 and TRBJ1-5; D unresolved. The CDR3 sequence is 13 residues long. V dropped 3 bases and J dropped 2 bases, with 5 bases sitting between them. Germline-derived CDR1 and CDR2 are MNHNS and SASEGT. The CDR3 DNA sequence: TGTGCCAGCAGTGATTTGGGCAATCAGCCCCAGCATTTT. Translation gives CASSDLGNQPQHF.

This chain joins TRBV6-1 and TRBJ1-4; D perhaps matches TRBD1 (6 bases). Germline assignment: CDR1 MNHNS and CDR2 SASEGT. V was trimmed by 5 bases and J by 5 bases, leaving 15 bases between them. This CDR3 is built from 15 residues. CDR3 coding DNA: TGTGCCAGCAGTCCTGGGGGGGGCGTGAATGAAAAACTGTTTTTT. Its translation is CASSPGGGVNEKLFF.

The rearrangement uses TRBV19 and TRBJ2-3, with TRBD1 matching over 8 bases. The germline V gene encodes CDR1 LNHDA and CDR2 SQIVND (reference sequence). This CDR3 spans 14 amino acids. With V trimmed by 5 bases and J by 4 bases, 5 bases remained unmatched. Written as DNA, the CDR3 is TGTGCCAGTAGTGCGGGGACAGGCGCAGATACGCAGTATTTT. The encoded protein is CASSAGTGADTQYF. Combining the CDR3 with reference TRBV19 and TRBJ2-3 gives the whole variable domain DGGITQSPKYLFRKEGQNVTLSCEQNLNHDAMYWYRQDPGQGLRLIYYSQIVNDFQKGDIAEGYSVSREKKESFPLTVTSAQKNPTAFYLCASSAGTGADTQYFGPGTRLTVL.

The rearrangement joins TRBV6-5 to TRBJ1-2; 8 bases map to TRBD1. This CDR3 contains 14 residues. CDR1 and CDR2 from the germline V gene are MNHEY and SVGAGI. Trimming cost V 6 bases and J 5 bases; bases outside gene matches: 8. As DNA, the CDR3 is TGTGCCAGCAGAGGACAGGGCCAATCTTATGGCTACACCTTC. Residues: CASRGQGQSYGYTF.